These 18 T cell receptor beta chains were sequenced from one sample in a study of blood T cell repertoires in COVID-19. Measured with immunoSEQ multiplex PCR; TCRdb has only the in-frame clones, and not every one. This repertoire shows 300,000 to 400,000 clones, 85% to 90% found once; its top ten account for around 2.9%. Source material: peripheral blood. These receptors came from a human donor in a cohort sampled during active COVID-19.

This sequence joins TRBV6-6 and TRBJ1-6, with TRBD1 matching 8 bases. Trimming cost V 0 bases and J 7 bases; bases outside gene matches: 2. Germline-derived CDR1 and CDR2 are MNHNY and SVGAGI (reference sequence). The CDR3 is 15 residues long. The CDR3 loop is CASSYSTGANSPLHF. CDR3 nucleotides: TGTGCCAGCAGTTACTCGACAGGGGCCAATTCACCCCTCCACTTT.

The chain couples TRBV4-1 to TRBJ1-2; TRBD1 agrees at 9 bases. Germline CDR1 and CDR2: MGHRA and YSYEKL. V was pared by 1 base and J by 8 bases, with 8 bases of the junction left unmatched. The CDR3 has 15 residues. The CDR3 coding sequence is TGCGCCAGCAGCCAAGGACTCGGACAGGGGAAAGGCTACACCTTC. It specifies CASSQGLGQGKGYTF.

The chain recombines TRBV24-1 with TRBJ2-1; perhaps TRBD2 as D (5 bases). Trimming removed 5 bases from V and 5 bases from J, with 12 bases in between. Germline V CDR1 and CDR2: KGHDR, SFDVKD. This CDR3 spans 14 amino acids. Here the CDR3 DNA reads TGTGCCACCAGTGGTTACGAGGGTGACAATGAGCAGTTCTTC. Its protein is CATSGYEGDNEQFF.

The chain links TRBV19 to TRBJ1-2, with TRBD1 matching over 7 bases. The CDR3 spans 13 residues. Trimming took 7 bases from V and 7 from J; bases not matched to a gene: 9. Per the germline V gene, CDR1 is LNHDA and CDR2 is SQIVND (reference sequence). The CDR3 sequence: CASTVRGTSGYTF. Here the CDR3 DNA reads TGTGCCAGTACAGTCAGGGGGACCTCTGGCTACACCTTC.

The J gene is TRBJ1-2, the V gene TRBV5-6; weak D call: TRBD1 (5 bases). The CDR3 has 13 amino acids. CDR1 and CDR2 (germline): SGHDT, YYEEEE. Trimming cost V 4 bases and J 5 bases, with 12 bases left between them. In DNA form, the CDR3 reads TGTGCCAGCAGCGCGCGGCCAGGGTATGGCTACACCTTC. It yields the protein CASSARPGYGYTF.

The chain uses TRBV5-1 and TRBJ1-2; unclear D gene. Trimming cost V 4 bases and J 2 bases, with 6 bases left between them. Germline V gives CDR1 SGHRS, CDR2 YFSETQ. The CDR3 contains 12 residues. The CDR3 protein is CASSPGNYGYTF. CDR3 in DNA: TGCGCCAGCAGCCCCGGGAACTATGGCTACACCTTC.

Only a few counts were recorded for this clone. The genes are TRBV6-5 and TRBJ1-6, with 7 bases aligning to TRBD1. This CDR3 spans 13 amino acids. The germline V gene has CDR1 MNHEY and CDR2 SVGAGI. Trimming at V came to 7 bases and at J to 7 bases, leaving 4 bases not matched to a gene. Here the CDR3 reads CASTEGANSPLHF. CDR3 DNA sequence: TGTGCCAGCACGGAGGGGGCCAATTCACCCCTCCACTTT.

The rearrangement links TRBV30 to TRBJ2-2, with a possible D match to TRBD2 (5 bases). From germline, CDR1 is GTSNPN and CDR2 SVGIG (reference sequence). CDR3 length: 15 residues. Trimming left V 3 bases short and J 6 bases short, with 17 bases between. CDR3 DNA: TGTGCCTGGAGGGGAGCGGCCCTCAGAGCCGGGGAGCTGTTTTTT. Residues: CAWRGAALRAGELFF.

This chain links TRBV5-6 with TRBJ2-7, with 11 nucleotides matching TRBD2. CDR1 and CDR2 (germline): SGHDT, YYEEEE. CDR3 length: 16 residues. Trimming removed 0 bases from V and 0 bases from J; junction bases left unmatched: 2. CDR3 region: CASSLGGTSGSYEQYF. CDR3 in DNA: TGTGCCAGCAGCTTGGGAGGGACTAGCGGCTCCTACGAGCAGTACTTC. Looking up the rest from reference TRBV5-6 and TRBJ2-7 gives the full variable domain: DAGVTQSPTHLIKTRGQQVTLRCSPKSGHDTVSWYQQALGQGPQFIFQYYEEEERQRGNFPDRFSGHQFPNYSSELNVNALLLGDSALYLCASSLGGTSGSYEQYFGPGTRLTVT.

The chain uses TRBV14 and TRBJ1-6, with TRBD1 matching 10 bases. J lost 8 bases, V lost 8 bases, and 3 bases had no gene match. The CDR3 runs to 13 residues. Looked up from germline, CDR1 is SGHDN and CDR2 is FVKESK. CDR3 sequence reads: CASRQGAYSPLHF. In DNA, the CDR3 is TGTGCCAGCCGACAGGGGGCTTATTCACCCCTCCACTTT. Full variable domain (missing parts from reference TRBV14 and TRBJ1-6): EAGVTQFPSHSVIEKGQTVTLRCDPISGHDNLYWYRRVMGKEIKFLLHFVKESKQDESGMPNNRFLAERTGGTYSTLKVQPAELEDSGVYFCASRQGAYSPLHFGNGTRLTVT.

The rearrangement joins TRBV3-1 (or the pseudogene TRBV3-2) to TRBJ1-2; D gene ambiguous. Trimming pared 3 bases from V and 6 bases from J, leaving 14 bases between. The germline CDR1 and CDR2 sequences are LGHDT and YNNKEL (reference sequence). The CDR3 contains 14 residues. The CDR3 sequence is CASSHRNSQDGYTF. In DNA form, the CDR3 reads TGTGCCAGCAGCCATCGGAACTCCCAGGATGGCTACACCTTC.

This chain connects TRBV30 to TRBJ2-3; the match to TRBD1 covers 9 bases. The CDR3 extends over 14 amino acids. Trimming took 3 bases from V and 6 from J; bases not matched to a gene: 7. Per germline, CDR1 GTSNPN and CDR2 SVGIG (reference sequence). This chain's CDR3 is CAWRNRGQGDTQYF. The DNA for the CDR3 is TGTGCCTGGAGGAACAGGGGGCAAGGGGATACGCAGTATTTT.

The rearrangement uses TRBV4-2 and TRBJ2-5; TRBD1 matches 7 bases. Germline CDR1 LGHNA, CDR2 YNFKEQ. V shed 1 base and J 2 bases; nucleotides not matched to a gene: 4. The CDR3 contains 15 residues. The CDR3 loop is CASSQGQGQQETQYF. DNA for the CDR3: TGTGCCAGCAGCCAAGGCCAGGGACAGCAAGAGACCCAGTACTTC.

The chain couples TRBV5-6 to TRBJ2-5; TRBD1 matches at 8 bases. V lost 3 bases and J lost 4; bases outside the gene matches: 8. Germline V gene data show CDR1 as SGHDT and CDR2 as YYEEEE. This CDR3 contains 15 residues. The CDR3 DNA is TGTGCCAGCAGCTGGATGTTCGACAGGGGAGAGACCCAGTACTTC. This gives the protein CASSWMFDRGETQYF.

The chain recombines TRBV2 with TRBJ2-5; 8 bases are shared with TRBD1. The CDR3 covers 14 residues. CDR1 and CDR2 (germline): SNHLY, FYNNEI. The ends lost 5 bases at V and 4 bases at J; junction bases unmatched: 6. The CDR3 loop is CASSRQGFGETQYF. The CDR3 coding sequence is TGTGCCAGCAGTCGACAGGGGTTCGGAGAGACCCAGTACTTC.

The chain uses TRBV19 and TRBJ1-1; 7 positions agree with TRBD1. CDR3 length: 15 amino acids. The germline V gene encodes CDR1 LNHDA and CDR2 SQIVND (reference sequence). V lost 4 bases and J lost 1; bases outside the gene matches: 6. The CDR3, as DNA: TGTGCCAGTAGTACAGCACAGGGGAGGAACACTGAAGCTTTCTTT. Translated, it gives CASSTAQGRNTEAFF.

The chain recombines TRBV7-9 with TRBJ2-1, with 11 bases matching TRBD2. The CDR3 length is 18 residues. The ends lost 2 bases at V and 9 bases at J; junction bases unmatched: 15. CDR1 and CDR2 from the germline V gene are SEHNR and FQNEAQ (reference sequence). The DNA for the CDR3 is TGTGCCAGCAGCTTACCACCTCGGCTAGCGGGAGGCCGGAGTGAGCAGTTCTTC. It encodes CASSLPPRLAGGRSEQFF.

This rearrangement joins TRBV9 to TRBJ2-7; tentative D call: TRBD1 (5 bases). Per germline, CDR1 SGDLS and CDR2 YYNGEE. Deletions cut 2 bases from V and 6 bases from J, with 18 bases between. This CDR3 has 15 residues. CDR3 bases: TGTGCCAGCAGCGTTTCGGGCAGGGAAGGATCCGAGCAGTACTTC. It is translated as CASSVSGREGSEQYF.